This entry is about one T cell receptor beta chain. What it binds is unknown. This sample is part of a study of CD8 T cells in ankylosing spondylitis. Findings and limits, study-wide: Earlier authors reported some of these motif variants in reactive arthritis synovial fluid and blood. There was reportedly significant enrichment of clones that were disease-linked in matched ankylosing spondylitis synovial fluid. Seemingly characteristic of ankylosing spondylitis blood was a TCR beta motif consisting of under ten highly homologous variants.

V lost 3 bases and J lost 3; bases outside the gene matches: 3. The CDR3 has 14 amino acids. Germline lookup yields CDR1 DFQATT and CDR2 SNEGSKA (reference sequence). TCRdb reprocessed the 5' RACE reads via MiXCR and lists one record per CDR3 protein. This sample yields a few hundred thousand distinct CDR3 sequences, of which about 10% are seen a single time; around a fifth belongs to the top ten. Sequencing used blood, either unsorted or a sorted T cell fraction (not recorded which). The TCR originated in a male donor with ankylosing spondylitis or in good health (not recorded which). The V gene is TRBV20-1, the J gene TRBJ2-5; the match to TRBD2 covers 11 bases. The CDR3 here is CSARTSGVKETQYF. The CDR3 nucleotides read TGCAGTGCTAGGACTAGCGGGGTAAAAGAGACCCAGTACTTC.